This T cell receptor beta chain was retrieved from a study of T cell responses to AZD1222 COVID-19 vaccine. Study-level findings and limits: Females made up more of the donors, who were largely white British, and clonal diversity may have come out too low. Dominant at 160-218 and 743-854, vaccine-associated CD4 TCRs also spanned spike.

The CDR3 loop spans 13 amino acids. From germline, CDR1 is MDHEN and CDR2 SYDVKM. V lost 6 bases and J lost 6, with 14 bases in between. TCRdb's copy holds only in-frame clones and misses some; the assay was immunoSEQ multiplex PCR. This sample carries about 140,000 clones, 92% of them seen once, and the ten largest clones take approximately 4.8%. This clone was detected only once. Its antigen is still unknown. The genes are TRBV28 and TRBJ1-2; D is ambiguous. The source material was peripheral blood, sampled on day 0 of AZD1222 vaccination. The sequence came from an adult in good health. CDR3 region: CASRTGGGDGYTF. CDR3 nucleotides: TGTGCCAGCAGAACGGGCGGTGGGGATGGCTACACCTTC.